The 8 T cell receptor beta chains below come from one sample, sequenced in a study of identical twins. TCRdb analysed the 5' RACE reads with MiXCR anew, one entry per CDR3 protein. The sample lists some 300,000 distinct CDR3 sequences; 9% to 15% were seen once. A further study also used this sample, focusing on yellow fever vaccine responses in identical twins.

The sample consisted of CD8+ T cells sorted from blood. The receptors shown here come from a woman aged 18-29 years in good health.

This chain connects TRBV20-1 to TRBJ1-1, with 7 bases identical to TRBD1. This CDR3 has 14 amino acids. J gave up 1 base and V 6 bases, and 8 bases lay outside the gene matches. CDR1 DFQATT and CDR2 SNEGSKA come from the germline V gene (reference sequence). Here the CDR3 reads CSAERQGGNTEAFF. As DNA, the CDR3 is TGCAGTGCCGAGCGACAGGGAGGGAACACTGAAGCTTTCTTT.

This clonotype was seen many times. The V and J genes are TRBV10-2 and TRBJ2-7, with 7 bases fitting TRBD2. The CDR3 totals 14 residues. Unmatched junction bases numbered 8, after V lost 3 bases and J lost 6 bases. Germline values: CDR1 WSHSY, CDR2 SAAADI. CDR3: CASSDSAGVSEQYF. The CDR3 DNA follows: TGCGCCAGCAGTGACTCGGCGGGAGTATCCGAGCAGTACTTC.

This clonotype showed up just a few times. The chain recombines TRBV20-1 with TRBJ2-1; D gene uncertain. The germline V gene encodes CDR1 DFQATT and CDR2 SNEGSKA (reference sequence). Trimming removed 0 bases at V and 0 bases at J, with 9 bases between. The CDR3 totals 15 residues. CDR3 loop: CSARDSPSSYNEQFF. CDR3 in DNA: TGCAGTGCTAGAGACTCACCAAGCTCCTACAATGAGCAGTTCTTC.

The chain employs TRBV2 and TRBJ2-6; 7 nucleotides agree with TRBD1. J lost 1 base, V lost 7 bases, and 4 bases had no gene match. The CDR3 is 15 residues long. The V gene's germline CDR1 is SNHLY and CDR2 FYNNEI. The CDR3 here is CASKPQGSGANVLTF. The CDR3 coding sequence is TGTGCCAGCAAGCCACAGGGGTCTGGGGCCAACGTCCTGACTTTC.

The CDR3 sequence is CASMEADTQYF. The CDR3 nucleotides are TGCGCCAGCATGGAGGCAGATACGCAGTATTTT. The chain recombines TRBV10-2 with TRBJ2-3, with D possibly matching TRBD2 (5 bases). The CDR3 loop spans 11 amino acids. The germline V gene encodes CDR1 WSHSY and CDR2 SAAADI. The V and J ends lost 7 bases and 4 bases respectively, with 6 bases between them.

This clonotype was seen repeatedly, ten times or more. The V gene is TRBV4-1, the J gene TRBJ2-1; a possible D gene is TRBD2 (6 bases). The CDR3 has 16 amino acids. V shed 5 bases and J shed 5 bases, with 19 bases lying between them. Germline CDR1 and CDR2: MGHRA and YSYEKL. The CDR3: CASSAPKGGVDNEQFF. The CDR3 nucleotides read TGCGCCAGCAGCGCCCCCAAGGGAGGAGTAGACAATGAGCAGTTCTTC.

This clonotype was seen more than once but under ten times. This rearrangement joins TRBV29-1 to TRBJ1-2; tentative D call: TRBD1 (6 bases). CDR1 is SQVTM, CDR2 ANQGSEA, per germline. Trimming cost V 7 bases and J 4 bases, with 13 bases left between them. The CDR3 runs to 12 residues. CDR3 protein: CSALGGSYGYTF. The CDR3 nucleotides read TGCAGCGCCCTAGGGGGAAGCTATGGCTACACCTTC.

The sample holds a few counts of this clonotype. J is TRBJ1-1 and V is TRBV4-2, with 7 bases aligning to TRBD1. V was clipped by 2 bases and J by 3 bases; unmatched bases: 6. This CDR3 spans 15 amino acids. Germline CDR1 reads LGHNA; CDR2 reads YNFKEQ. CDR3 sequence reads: CASSQLTGVHTEAFF. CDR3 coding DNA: TGTGCCAGCAGCCAATTAACAGGGGTTCACACTGAAGCTTTCTTT.